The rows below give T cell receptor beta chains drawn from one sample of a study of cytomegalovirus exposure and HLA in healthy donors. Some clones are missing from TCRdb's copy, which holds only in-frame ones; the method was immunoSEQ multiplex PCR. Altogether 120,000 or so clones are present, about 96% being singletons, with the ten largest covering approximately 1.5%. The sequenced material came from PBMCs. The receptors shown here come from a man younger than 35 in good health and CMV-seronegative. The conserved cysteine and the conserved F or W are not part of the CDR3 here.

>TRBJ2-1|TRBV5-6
ASSLFSGTYNEQF
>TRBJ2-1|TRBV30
AWSDRGYQYNEQF
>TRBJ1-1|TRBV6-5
ASSRGEPTGGAF
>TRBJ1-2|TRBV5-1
ASNTTGLYGYT
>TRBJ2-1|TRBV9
ASSVGTGPTTYNEQF
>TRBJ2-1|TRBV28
ASRDPGQGIAREQF
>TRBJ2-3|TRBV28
ASTYSGPSTDTQY
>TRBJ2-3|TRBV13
ASSLGSGTDPTDTQY
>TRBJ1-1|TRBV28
ASGTGSRIFEAF
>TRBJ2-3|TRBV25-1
ASSVLAGGGDTQY
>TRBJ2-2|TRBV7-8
ASSLVAPINTGELF
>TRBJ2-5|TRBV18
ASSELAGLPETQY
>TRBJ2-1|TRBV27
ASSFAPGLAGPEQF
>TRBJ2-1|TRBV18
ASSPQWGGGEQF
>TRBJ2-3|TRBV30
AWSVQELITQY
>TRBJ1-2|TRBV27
ASSLSWTGVST
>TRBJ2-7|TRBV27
ASSLKGDYEQY
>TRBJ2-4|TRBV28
ASSDSENIQY
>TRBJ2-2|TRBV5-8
ASLGLAGTGELF
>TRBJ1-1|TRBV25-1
ASSAWGGGNTEAF
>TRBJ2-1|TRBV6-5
ASRDLARGQF
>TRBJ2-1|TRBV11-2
ASSPGQHNEQF